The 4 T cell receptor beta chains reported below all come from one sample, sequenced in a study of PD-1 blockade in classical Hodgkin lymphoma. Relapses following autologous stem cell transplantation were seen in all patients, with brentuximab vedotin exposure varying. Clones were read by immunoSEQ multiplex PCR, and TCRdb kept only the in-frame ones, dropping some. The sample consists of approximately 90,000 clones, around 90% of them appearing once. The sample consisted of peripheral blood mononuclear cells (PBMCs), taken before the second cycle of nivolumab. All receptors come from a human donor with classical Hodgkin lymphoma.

Written as DNA, the CDR3 is TGTGCCAGCAGTTTAGGGGCCCTTGGCTCCGATACGCAGTATTTT. It yields the protein CASSLGALGSDTQYF. This chain uses TRBV27 with TRBJ2-3; maybe TRBD1 (5 bases). Germline-derived CDR1 and CDR2 are MNHEY and SMNVEV (reference sequence). V lost 2 bases to trimming and J lost 6 bases, with 15 bases between them. CDR3 length: 15 amino acids.

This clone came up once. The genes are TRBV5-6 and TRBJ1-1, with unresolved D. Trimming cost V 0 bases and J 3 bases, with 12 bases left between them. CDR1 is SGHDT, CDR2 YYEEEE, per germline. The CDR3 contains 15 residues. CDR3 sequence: CASSLVTRRDTEAFF. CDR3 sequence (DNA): TGTGCCAGCAGCTTGGTTACGAGGAGGGACACTGAAGCTTTCTTT.

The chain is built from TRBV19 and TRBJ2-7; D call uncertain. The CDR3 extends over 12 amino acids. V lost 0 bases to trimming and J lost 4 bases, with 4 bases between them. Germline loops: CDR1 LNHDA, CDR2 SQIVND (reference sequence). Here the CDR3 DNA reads TGTGCCAGTAGTATAGAAGGGTACGAGCAGTACTTC. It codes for CASSIEGYEQYF.

In nucleotides, the CDR3 is TGTGCCAGCAGCTTAGGGGCAGCCCGCTCTGGAAACACCATATATTTT. Protein: CASSLGAARSGNTIYF. The rearrangement uses TRBV7-2 and TRBJ1-3; D not resolved. V was trimmed by 1 base and J by 0 bases, leaving 10 bases between them. The V gene's germline CDR1 is SGHTA and CDR2 FQGNSA. The CDR3 has 16 residues.